Detailed here is one TCR beta chain. The antigen is unknown. This sample is part of a study of T-cell reconstitution after alpha-beta-depleted transplantation in children. Study-level findings and limits: Surviving recipient T cells and thymic progenitors underlay high day-60 TCRbeta diversity in some patients. Once a year had passed after transplant, T-cell counts and diversity came mostly from newly produced T cells. In patients about two months after transplant, alpha-beta T cells reportedly arose from several hundred expanded graft clones.

Germline-derived CDR1 and CDR2 are MNHEY and SMNVEV (reference sequence). V was pared by 3 bases and J by 4 bases, with 5 bases of the junction left unmatched. The CDR3 is 15 residues long. A library of TCRbeta sequences, prepared with unique molecular identifiers, was generated. From the PCR reads, TCRdb called clonotypes with MiXCR, one entry per CDR3 protein. The sample holds fewer than 1 million distinct CDR3 sequences, 16% seen once. This sequence joins TRBV27 and TRBJ1-2; 10 positions agree with TRBD1. The TCR comes from a male patient under 18 who had a stem cell transplant for acute lymphoblastic leukemia, so the T cells may come from the graft donor. The sample here was PBMCs, mostly from graft donor cells, taken 360 days after TCRalphabeta/CD19-depleted stem cell transplant. The CDR3 DNA reads as TGTGCCAGCAGTTTCTCCGGGACAGGGGTCTATGGCTACACCTTC. Amino acids: CASSFSGTGVYGYTF.